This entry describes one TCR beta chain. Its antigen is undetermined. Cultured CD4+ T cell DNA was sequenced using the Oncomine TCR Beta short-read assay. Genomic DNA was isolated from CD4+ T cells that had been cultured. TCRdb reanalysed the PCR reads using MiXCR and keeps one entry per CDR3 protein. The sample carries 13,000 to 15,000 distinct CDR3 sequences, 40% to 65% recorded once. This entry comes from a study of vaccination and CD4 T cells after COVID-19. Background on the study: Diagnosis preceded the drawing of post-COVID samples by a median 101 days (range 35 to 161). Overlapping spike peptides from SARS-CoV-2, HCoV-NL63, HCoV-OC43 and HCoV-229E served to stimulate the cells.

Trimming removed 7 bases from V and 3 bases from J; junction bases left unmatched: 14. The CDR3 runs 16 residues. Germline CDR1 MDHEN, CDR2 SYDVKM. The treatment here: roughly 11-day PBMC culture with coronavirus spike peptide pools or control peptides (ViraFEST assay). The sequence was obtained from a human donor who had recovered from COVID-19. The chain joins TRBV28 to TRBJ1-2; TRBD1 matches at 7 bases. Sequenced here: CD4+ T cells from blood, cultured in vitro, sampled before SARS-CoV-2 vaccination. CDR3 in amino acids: CASTYTRGRRDYGYTF. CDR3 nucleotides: TGTGCCAGCACTTACACAAGGGGGCGTCGCGACTATGGCTACACCTTC.